This T cell receptor beta chain came from a study of regulatory T cells in long-lasting Graves disease. Investigators prepared the TCR beta libraries by applying iRepertoire HTBI primers and Arm-PCR of CDR3 regions. TCRdb reanalysed the multiplex PCR reads using MiXCR and keeps one entry per CDR3 protein. The repertoire holds roughly 400,000 distinct CDR3 sequences, around 21% seen once, with more than 20% in the top ten. This clonotype has a count of ten or more. Germline assignment: CDR1 MNHNS and CDR2 SASEGT. Trimming took 6 bases from V and 4 from J, leaving 13 bases between them. This CDR3 region has 13 residues. As to time point: persistent/refractory GD, antithyroid drugs over 5 years with positive TRAb. RNA extracted from PBMCs served as the sequencing template.

This TCR was sampled from a female donor with Graves disease. Source: peripheral blood mononuclear cells (PBMCs), taken when the disease was refractory, from a patient treated with antithyroid drugs. The genes are TRBV6-1 and TRBJ2-7; TRBD2 is a possible D gene (5 bases). DNA for the CDR3: TGTGCCAGCAGCTCCGGGATAGCTTACGAGCAGTACTTC. Protein: CASSSGIAYEQYF.